In this sample, the clone carrying this T cell receptor (beta chain) turned up many times. Its antigen remains unidentified. Germline values: CDR1 SGHAT, CDR2 FQNNGV. Unmatched junction bases numbered 8, after V lost 5 bases and J lost 0 bases. This CDR3 is 16 amino acids long. According to the study, genomic DNA was the template for TCR beta VDJ and CDR3 profiling. Using its own MiXCR run on the reads, TCRdb lists one record per CDR3 protein. The sample lists 150,000 to 200,000 distinct CDR3 sequences; just over 45% were seen once. The sample is drawn from a study of CD8+CD57+ T cells in acquired aplastic anemia. Study at large: Recorded DNA amounts for sorted CD4+ and CD8+ cells had an average of 3.2 ug. CD4+ cells from healthy donors averaged roughly 11 million reads.

Study conclusions and caveats: With respect to CD8+ Simpson's diversity, patients and controls did not differ significantly. Sharing between patients and controls was observed for twenty-nine CD8+ CDR3 sequences.

The chain combines TRBV11-2 with TRBJ2-7, with 9 bases matching TRBD2. This TCR came from a human donor in good health. Sequenced sample: sorted CD4+, CD8+, or CD8+CD57+ T cells (not recorded which) from PBMCs. CDR3 nucleotide sequence: TGTGCCAGCAGCCTCCGTAGTAGCGGGGGCTCCTACGAGCAGTACTTC. Protein sequence: CASSLRSSGGSYEQYF.